This T cell receptor beta chain stems from a study of T cell repertoires in cytomegalovirus infection. At the level of the study: Shared public TCR beta signatures pointed to both CMV infection and a matching HLA type. Study findings and constraints: HLA-C-restricted TCR beta clonotypes specific for CMV led the ex vivo response. CMV carriers with the relevant HLA were identified by cumulative public TCR beta family frequency.

Unmatched junction bases numbered 15, after V lost 7 bases and J lost 1 base. The CDR3 is 17 amino acids. The germline V gene encodes CDR1 SGHVT and CDR2 SQSDAQ. This clonotype has a handful of counts. The antigen remains undetermined. TCRdb ran MiXCR on the reads and lists one entry per CDR3 protein. Of about 740,000 distinct CDR3 sequences in the sample, approximately 34% were seen once. J is TRBJ1-1 and V is TRBV7-4; TRBD1 matches 7 bases. The receptor was isolated from a human donor in good health (CMV status not recorded). Some clones in this sample may be carry-over from other donors' samples. What was sequenced was PBMCs. This CDR3 reads CASTPKTGFEWNTEAFF. CDR3 bases: TGTGCCAGCACCCCGAAGACAGGGTTTGAATGGAACACTGAAGCTTTCTTT.